This TCR beta chain comes out of a study of Tregs in tolerant kidney transplant recipients. Concerning this clone: Its cognate antigen is unknown. The read stops 3 residues short of the end of the CDR3; the missing end is completed from the germline J gene.

Study-wide findings and caveats: Tolerant patients' donor-specific Tregs expanded beyond overall Tregs, suggesting antigen-driven growth. Biological reproducibility was not directly addressed in this study. Activated donor B cell expansion appeared to reveal the most relevant donor-specific TCRbeta repertoire. For some patients, primers changed over time, blocking nucleotide-level comparison.

Produced via immunoSEQ multiplex PCR; TCRdb's table is partial and in-frame only. The sample includes some 6,000 clones. V was shortened by 10 bases and J by 7 bases, with 20 bases between the two germline ends. This CDR3 has 14 residues. In germline, CDR1 is LNHDA, CDR2 SQIVND (reference sequence). Recipients received nonmyeloablative bone marrow transplants from related graft donors, with transient mixed chimerism. The chain recombines TRBV19 with TRBJ2-1; the D gene is possibly TRBD2 (5 bases). Sample: CD8+ T cells from blood (PBMCs), taken 12 months after the transplant. The clonotype originates from a human patient who received a combined kidney and bone marrow transplant. Some T cells may arise from the graft donor. The sequenced CDR3 bases are TGTGCCACGTCCCTAGGACTTTGGACTAATGAG. This sequence encodes CATSLGLWTNE. The complete CDR3 protein is CATSLGLWTNEQFF.